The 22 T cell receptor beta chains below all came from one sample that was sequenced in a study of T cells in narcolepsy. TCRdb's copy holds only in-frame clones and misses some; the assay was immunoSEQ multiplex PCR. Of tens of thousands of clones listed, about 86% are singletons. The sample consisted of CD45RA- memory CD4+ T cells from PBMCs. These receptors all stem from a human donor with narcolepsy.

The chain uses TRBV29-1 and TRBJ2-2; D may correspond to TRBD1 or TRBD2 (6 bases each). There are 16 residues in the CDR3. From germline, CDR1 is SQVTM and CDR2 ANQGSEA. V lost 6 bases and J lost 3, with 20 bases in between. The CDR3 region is CSVRTVLGGYTGELFF. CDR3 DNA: TGCAGCGTACGGACAGTCCTCGGGGGATACACCGGGGAGCTGTTTTTT.

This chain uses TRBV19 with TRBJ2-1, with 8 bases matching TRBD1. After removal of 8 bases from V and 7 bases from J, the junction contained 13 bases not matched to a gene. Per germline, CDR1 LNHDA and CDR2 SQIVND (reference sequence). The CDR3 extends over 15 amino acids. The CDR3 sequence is CASSADATGGNEQFF. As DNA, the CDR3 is TGTGCCAGTTCGGCGGACGCAACAGGGGGGAATGAGCAGTTCTTC. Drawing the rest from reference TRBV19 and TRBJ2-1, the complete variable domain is DGGITQSPKYLFRKEGQNVTLSCEQNLNHDAMYWYRQDPGQGLRLIYYSQIVNDFQKGDIAEGYSVSREKKESFPLTVTSAQKNPTAFYLCASSADATGGNEQFFGPGTRLTVL.

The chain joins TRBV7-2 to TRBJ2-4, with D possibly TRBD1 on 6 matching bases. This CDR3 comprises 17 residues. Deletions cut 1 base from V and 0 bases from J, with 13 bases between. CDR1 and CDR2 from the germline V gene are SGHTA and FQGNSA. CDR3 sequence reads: CASSLGGQSLAKNIQYF. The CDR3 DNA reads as TGTGCCAGCAGCTTAGGTGGACAGTCCCTAGCCAAAAACATTCAGTACTTC.

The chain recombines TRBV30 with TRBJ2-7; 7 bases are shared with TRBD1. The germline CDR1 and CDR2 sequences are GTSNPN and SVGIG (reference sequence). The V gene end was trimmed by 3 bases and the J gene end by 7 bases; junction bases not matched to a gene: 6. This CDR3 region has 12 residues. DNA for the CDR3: TGTGCCTGGAGGATGGACAGGCTGGAGCAGTACTTC. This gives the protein CAWRMDRLEQYF.

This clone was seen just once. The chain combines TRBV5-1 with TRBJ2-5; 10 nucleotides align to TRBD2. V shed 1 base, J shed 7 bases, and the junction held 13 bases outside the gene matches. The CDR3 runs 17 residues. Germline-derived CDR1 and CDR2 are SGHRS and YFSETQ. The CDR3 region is CASSLWASGGLRGTQYF. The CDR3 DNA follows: TGCGCCAGCAGCTTGTGGGCTAGCGGGGGCCTCCGGGGGACCCAGTACTTC.

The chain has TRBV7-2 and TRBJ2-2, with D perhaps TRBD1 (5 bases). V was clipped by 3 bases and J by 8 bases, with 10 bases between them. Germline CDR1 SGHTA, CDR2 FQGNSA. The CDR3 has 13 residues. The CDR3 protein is CASSFRQNGELFF. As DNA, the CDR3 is TGTGCCAGCAGCTTCCGACAGAATGGGGAGCTGTTTTTT.

The CDR3 nucleotides read TGTGCCAGCAGCCCGCGCCGGGGGGGGCGAGATGAGCAGTTCTTC. It codes for CASSPRRGGRDEQFF. J is TRBJ2-1 and V is TRBV11-2, with 8 bases aligning to TRBD2. The ends lost 5 bases at V and 8 bases at J; junction bases unmatched: 11. Germline CDR1 is SGHAT and CDR2 is FQNNGV. The CDR3 spans 15 residues.

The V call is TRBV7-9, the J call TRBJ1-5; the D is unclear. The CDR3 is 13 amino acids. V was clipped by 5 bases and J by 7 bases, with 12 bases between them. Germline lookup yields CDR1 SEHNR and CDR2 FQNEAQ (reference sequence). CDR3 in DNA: TGTGCCAGCAGCCCGGGAGGGTCGCAGCCCCAGCATTTT. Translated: CASSPGGSQPQHF.

The CDR3: CASSGAQETQYF. DNA for the CDR3: TGTGCCAGCAGCGGCGCGCAAGAGACCCAGTACTTC. This chain connects TRBV5-8 to TRBJ2-5; D not certain. Germline values: CDR1 SGHTS, CDR2 YDEGEE. This CDR3 has 12 amino acids. The V gene lost 4 bases and the J gene lost 2 bases, with 6 bases spanning the gap.

The CDR3: CASSIDHQTYNEQFF. The CDR3 DNA reads as TGTGCCAGTAGTATAGATCACCAGACTTACAATGAGCAGTTCTTC. V and J are TRBV19 and TRBJ2-1; D remains unclear. The V end lost 0 bases, the J end lost 4 bases, and 10 bases lay between the germline ends. Germline lookup yields CDR1 LNHDA and CDR2 SQIVND (reference sequence). The CDR3 has 15 residues.

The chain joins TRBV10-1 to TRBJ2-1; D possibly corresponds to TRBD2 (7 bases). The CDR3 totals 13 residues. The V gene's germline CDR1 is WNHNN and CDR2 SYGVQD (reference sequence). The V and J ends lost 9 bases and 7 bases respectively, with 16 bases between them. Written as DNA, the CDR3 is TGCGCCAGTACGGGGGCTAGCGGAAATGAGCAGTTCTTC. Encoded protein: CASTGASGNEQFF.

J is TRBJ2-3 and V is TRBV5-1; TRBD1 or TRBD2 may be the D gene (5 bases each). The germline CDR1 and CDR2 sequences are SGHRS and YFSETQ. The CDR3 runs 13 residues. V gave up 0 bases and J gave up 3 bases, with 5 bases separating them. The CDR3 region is CASSLGGTDTQYF. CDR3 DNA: TGCGCCAGCAGCTTGGGGGGGACAGATACGCAGTATTTT.

Here the CDR3 reads CASSLTGGEHKVDYGYTF. Here the CDR3 DNA reads TGCGCCAGCAGCTTGACAGGGGGAGAACATAAAGTTGACTATGGCTACACCTTC. The genes are TRBV5-1 and TRBJ1-2; 8 bases align to TRBD1. The CDR3 has 18 residues. CDR1 SGHRS and CDR2 YFSETQ come from the germline V gene. V lost 1 base, J lost 3 bases, and 14 bases stayed unmatched.

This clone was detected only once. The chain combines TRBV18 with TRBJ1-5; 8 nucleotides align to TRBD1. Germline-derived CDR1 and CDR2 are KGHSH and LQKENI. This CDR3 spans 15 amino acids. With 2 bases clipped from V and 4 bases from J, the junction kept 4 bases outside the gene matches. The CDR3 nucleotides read TGTGCCAGCTCACCAGAGACAGGGGCTAATCAGCCCCAGCATTTT. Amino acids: CASSPETGANQPQHF.

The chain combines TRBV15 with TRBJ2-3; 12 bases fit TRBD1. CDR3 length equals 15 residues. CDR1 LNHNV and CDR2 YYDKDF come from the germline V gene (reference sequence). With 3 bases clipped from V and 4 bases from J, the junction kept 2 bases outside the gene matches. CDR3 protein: CATSRGQGAADTQYF. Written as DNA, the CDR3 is TGTGCCACCAGCAGGGGACAGGGGGCCGCAGATACGCAGTATTTT.

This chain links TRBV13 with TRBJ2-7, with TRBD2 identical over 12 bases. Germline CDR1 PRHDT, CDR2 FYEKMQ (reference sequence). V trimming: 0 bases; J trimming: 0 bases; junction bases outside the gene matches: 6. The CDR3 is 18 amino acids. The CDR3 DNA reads TGTGCCAGCAGCTTAGGACTAGCGGGGGGCTCTAGCTCCTACGAGCAGTACTTC. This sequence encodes CASSLGLAGGSSSYEQYF.

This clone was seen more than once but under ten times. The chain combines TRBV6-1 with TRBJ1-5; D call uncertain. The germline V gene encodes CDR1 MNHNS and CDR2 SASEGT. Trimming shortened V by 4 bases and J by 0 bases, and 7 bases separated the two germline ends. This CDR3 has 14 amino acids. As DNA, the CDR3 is TGTGCCAGCAGTGGCAGTTATAGCAATCAGCCCCAGCATTTT. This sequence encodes CASSGSYSNQPQHF.

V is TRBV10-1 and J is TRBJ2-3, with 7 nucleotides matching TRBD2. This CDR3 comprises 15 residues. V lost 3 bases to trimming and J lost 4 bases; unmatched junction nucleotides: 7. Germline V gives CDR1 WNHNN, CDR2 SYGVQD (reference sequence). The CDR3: CASSERGGWSDTQYF. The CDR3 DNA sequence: TGCGCCAGCAGTGAAAGGGGAGGGTGGTCAGATACGCAGTATTTT.

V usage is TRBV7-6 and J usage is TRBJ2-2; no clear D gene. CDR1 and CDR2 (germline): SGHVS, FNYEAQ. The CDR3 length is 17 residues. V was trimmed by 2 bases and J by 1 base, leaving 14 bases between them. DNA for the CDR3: TGTGCCAGCAGCTTATTGTCGGGTAGAGGGAACACCGGGGAGCTGTTTTTT. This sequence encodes CASSLLSGRGNTGELFF.

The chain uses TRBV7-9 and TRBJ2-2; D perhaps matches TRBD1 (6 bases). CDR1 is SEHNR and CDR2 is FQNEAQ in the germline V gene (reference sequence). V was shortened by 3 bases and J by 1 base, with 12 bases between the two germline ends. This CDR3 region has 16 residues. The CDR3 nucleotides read TGTGCCAGCAGCTTTAACAGGGCGATGAACACCGGGGAGCTGTTTTTT. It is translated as CASSFNRAMNTGELFF.

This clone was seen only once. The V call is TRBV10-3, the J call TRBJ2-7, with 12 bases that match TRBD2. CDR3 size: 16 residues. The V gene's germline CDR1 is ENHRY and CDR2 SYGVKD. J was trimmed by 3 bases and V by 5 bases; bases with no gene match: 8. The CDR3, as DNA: TGTGCCATCAGTCAACGACTAGCGGGAGTGATCTACGAGCAGTACTTC. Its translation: CAISQRLAGVIYEQYF.

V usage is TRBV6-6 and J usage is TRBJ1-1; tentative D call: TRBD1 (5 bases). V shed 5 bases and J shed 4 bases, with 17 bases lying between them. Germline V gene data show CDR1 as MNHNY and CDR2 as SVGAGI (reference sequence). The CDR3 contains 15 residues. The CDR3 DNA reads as TGTGCCAGCAGTACCATCACAGGAGGCGGCACTGAAGCTTTCTTT. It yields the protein CASSTITGGGTEAFF.